This TCR beta chain was captured by sequencing in a study of molecular identifiers for immune sequencing clone quantification. About the study: In replicates, RNA from roughly 20,000 or 100,000 naive CD8 cells was split five ways, four sequenced.

Germline values: CDR1 MDHEN, CDR2 SYDVKM. The CDR3 has 17 residues. V lost 5 bases to trimming and J lost 7 bases; unmatched junction nucleotides: 15. One entry per CDR3 protein, called by TCRdb with MiXCR from the PCR reads. Found here are 60,000 to 70,000 distinct CDR3 sequences, around 19% of them singletons; the top ten hold 1.1% to 1.5%. Libraries from naive CD8 cells were generated from about 20,000 to 1,000,000 sorted cells (with 10%, 30% or 50% RNA). Sequencing was performed on naive CD8+ T cells from blood, with Jurkat cell RNA spiked in. Regarding subset: FACS-sorted CD8+CD4-CCR7+CD45RA+ naive T cells. The receptor was isolated from a human donor in good health. Some libraries in this study had Jurkat cell RNA spiked in. This chain joins TRBV28 and TRBJ2-7; 12 bases are a match to TRBD2. Here the CDR3 DNA reads TGTGCCAGCAGTACCTCGACTAGCGGGAGTGGGTTAGGGGAGCAGTACTTC. Amino acids: CASSTSTSGSGLGEQYF. The full variable domain, its missing parts supplied by reference TRBV28 and TRBJ2-7, is DVKVTQSSRYLVKRTGEKVFLECVQDMDHENMFWYRQDPGLGLRLIYFSYDVKMKEKGDIPEGYSVSREKKERFSLILESASTNQTSMYLCASSTSTSGSGLGEQYFGPGTRLTVT.